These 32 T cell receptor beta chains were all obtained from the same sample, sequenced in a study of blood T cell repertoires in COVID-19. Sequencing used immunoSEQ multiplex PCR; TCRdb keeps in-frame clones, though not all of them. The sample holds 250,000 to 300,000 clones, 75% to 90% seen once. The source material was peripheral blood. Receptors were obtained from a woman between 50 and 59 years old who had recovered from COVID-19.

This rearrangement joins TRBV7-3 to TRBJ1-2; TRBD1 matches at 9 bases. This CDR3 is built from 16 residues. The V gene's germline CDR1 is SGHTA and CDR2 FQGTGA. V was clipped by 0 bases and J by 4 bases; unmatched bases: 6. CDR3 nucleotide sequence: TGTGCCAGCAGCTTAACGGGGACAGGGACGAGCTATGGCTACACCTTC. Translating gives CASSLTGTGTSYGYTF.

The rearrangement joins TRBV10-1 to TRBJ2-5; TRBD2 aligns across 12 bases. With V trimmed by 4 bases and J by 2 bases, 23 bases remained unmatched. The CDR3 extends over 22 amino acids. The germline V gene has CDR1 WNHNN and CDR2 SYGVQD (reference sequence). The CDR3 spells CASSAPAAGLAGCFGRQETQYF. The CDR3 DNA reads TGCGCCAGCAGTGCGCCAGCGGCGGGACTAGCGGGTTGCTTCGGTAGGCAAGAGACCCAGTACTTC.

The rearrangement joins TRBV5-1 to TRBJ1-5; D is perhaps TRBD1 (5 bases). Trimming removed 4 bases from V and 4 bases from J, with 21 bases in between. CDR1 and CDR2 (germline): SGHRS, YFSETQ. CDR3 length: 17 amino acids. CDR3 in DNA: TGCGCCAGCAGCCTATACCCCATTACAGGCGAGAATCAGCCCCAGCATTTT. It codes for CASSLYPITGENQPQHF.

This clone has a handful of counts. The CDR3, as DNA: TGTGCCATCAGTGTTGACAGGGGTTCATGGGCCTACAATGAGCAGTTCTTC. Amino acid sequence: CAISVDRGSWAYNEQFF. V and J are TRBV10-3 and TRBJ2-1, with 8 bases matching TRBD1. CDR1 is ENHRY and CDR2 is SYGVKD in the germline V gene. The ends lost 4 bases at V and 2 bases at J; junction bases unmatched: 10. This CDR3 spans 17 amino acids.

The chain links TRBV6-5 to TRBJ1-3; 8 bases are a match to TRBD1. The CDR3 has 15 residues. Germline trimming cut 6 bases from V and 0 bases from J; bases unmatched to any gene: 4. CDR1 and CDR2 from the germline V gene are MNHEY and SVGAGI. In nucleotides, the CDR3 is TGTGCCAGCAGCGACGGGACAGGCTCTGGAAACACCATATATTTT. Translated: CASSDGTGSGNTIYF.

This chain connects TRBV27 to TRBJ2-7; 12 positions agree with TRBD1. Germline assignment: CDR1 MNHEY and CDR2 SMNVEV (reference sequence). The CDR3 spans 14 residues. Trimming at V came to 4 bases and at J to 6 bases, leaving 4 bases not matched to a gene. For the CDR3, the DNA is TGTGCCAGCAGTTACGGGACAGGGGGCCTCGAGCAGTACTTC. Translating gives CASSYGTGGLEQYF.

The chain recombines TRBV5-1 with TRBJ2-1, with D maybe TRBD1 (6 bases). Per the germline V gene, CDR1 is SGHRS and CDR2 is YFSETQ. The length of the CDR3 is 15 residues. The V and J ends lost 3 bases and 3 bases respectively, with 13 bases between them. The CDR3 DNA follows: TGCGCCAGCAGCTACCTAGGGGGTGACTACAATGAGCAGTTCTTC. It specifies CASSYLGGDYNEQFF.

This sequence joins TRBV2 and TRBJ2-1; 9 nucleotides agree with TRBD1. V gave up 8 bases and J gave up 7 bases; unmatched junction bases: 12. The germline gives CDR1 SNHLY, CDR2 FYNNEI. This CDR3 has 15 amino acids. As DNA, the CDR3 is TGTGCCAGCCACTTTACCGGGACAGGGAATAATGAGCAGTTCTTC. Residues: CASHFTGTGNNEQFF.

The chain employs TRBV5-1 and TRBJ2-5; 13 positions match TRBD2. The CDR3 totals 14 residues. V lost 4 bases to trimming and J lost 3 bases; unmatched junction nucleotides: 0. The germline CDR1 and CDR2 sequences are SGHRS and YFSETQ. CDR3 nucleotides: TGCGCCAGCAGCGGGACTAGCGGGGAAGAGACCCAGTACTTC. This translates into CASSGTSGEETQYF.

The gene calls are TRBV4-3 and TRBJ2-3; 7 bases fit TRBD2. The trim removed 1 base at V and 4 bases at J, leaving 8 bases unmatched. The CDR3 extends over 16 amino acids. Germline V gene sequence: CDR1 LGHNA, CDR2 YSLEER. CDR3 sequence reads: CASSQGGGSFADTQYF. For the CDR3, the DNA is TGCGCCAGCAGCCAAGGGGGCGGGAGCTTCGCAGATACGCAGTATTTT.

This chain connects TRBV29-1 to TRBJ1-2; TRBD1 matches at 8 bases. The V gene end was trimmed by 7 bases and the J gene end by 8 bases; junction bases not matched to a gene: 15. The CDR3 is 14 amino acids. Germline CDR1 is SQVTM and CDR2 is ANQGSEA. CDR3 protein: CSAKPQDRDWGYTF. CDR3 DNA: TGCAGCGCTAAACCCCAGGACAGGGACTGGGGCTACACCTTC. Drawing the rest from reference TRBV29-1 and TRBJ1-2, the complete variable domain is SAVISQKPSRDICQRGTSLTIQCQVDSQVTMMFWYRQQPGQSLTLIATANQGSEATYESGFVIDKFPISRPNLTFSTLTVSNMSPEDSSIYLCSAKPQDRDWGYTFGSGTRLTVV.

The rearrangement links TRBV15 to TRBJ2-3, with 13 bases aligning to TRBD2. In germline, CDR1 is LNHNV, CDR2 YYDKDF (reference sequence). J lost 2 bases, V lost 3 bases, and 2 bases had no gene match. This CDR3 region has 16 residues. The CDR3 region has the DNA TGTGCCACCAGCAGGGGACTAGCGGGATCCACAGATACGCAGTATTTT. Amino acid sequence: CATSRGLAGSTDTQYF.

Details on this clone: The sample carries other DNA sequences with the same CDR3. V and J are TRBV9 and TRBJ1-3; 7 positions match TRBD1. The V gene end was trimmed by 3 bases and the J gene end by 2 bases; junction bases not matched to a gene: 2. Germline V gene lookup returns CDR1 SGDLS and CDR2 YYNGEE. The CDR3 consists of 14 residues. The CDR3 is CASSGDRAGNTIYF. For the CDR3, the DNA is TGTGCCAGCAGCGGCGACAGGGCTGGAAACACCATATATTTT. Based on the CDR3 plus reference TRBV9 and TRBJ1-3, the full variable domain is DSGVTQTPKHLITATGQRVTLRCSPRSGDLSVYWYQQSLDQGLQFLIQYYNGEERAKGNILERFSAQQFPDLHSELNLSSLELGDSALYFCASSGDRAGNTIYFGEGSWLTVV.

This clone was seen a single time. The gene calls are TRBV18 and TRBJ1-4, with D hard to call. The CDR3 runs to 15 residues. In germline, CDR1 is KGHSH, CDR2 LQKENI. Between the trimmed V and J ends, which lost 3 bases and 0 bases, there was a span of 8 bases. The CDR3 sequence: CASSPRVTTNEKLFF. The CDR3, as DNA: TGTGCCAGCTCACCGAGGGTGACAACTAATGAAAAACTGTTTTTT.

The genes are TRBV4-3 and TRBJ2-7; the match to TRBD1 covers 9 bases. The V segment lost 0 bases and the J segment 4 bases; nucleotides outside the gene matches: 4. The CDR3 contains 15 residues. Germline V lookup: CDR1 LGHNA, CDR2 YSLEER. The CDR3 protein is CASSQDWTGAYEQYF. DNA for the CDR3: TGCGCCAGCAGCCAAGACTGGACAGGGGCATACGAGCAGTACTTC.

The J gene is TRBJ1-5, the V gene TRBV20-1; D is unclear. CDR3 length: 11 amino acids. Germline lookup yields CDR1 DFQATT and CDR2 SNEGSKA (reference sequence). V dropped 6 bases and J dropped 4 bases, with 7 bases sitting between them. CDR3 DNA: TGCAGTGCCGGGGATAATCAGCCCCAGCATTTT. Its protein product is CSAGDNQPQHF.

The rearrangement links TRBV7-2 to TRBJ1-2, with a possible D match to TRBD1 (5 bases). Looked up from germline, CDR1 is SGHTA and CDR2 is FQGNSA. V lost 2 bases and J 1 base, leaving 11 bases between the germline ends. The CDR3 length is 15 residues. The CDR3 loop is CASSLRGGINYGYTF. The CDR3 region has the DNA TGTGCCAGCAGCTTAAGGGGAGGGATTAACTATGGCTACACCTTC.

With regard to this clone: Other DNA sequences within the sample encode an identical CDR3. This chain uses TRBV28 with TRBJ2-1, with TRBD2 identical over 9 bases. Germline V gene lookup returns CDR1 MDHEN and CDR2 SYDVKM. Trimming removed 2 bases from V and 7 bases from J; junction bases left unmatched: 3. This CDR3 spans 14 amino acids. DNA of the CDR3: TGTGCCAGCAGTTTAGCGGGAGGGCCAAATGAGCAGTTCTTC. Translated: CASSLAGGPNEQFF. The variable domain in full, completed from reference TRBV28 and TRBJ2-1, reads DVKVTQSSRYLVKRTGEKVFLECVQDMDHENMFWYRQDPGLGLRLIYFSYDVKMKEKGDIPEGYSVSREKKERFSLILESASTNQTSMYLCASSLAGGPNEQFFGPGTRLTVL.

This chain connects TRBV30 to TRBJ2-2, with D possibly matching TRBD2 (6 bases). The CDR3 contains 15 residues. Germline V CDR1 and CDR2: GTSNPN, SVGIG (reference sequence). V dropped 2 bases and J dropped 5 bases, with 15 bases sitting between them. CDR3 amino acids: CAWSPELGGTGELFF. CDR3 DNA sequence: TGTGCCTGGAGTCCCGAATTGGGGGGAACCGGGGAGCTGTTTTTT. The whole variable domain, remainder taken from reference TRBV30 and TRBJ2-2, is SQTIHQWPATLVQPVGSPLSLECTVEGTSNPNLYWYRQAAGRGLQLLFYSVGIGQISSEVPQNLSASRPQDRQFILSSKKLLLSDSGFYLCAWSPELGGTGELFFGEGSRLTVL.

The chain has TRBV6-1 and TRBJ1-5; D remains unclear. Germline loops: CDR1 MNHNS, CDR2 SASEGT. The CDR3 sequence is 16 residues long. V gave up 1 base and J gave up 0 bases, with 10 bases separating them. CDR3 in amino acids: CASSEEQFYSNQPQHF. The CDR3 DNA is TGTGCCAGCAGTGAAGAACAGTTCTATAGCAATCAGCCCCAGCATTTT.

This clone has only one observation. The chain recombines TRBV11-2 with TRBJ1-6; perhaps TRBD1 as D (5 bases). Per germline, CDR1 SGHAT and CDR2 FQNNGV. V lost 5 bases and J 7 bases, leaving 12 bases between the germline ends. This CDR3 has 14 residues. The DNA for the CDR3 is TGTGCCAGCAGCCACAAGGGGAACAATTCACCCCTCCACTTT. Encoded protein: CASSHKGNNSPLHF.

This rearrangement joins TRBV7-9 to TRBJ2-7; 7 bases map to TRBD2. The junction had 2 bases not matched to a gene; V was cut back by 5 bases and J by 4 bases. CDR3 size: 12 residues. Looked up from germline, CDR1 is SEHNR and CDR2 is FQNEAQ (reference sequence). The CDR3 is CASSQAGYEQYF. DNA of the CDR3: TGTGCCAGCAGCCAAGCGGGATACGAGCAGTACTTC.

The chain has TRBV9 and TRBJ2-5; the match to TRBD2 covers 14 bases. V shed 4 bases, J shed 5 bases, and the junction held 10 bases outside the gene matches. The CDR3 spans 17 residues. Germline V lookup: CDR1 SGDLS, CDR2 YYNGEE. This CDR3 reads CASSSTPRLAGGETQYF. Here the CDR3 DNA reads TGTGCCAGCAGCTCCACGCCTCGACTAGCGGGGGGGGAGACCCAGTACTTC.

The CDR3 nucleotides are TGTGCCAGCAGCTTACCCCCTAGTTATGAGCAGTTCTTC. Translating gives CASSLPPSYEQFF. The chain couples TRBV7-9 to TRBJ2-1; D remains ambiguous. The CDR3 has 13 amino acids. From germline, CDR1 is SEHNR and CDR2 FQNEAQ (reference sequence). V lost 2 bases to trimming and J lost 8 bases, with 10 bases between them.

The CDR3 region has the DNA TGTGCCAGCAGCTCCCTTACAGTCACTGAAGCTTTCTTT. Translating it yields CASSSLTVTEAFF. This chain links TRBV7-3 with TRBJ1-1; D gene ambiguous. The CDR3 is 13 amino acids. In germline, CDR1 is SGHTA, CDR2 FQGTGA. With 4 bases removed from V and 4 bases from J, the gap between germline ends came to 10 bases.

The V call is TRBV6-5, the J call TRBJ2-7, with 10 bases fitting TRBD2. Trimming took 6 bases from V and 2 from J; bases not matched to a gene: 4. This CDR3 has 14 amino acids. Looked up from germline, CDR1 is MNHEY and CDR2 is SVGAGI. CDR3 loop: CASRASGSPYEQYF. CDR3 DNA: TGTGCCAGCAGGGCTAGCGGGAGCCCCTACGAGCAGTACTTC.

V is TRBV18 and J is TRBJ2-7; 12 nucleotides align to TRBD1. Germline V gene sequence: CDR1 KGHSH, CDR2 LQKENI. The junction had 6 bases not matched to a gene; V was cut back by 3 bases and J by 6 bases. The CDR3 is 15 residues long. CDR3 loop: CASSPDRDRGLEQYF. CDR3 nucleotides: TGTGCCAGCTCACCCGACCGGGACAGGGGGCTCGAGCAGTACTTC. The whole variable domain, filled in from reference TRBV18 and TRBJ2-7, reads NAGVMQNPRHLVRRRGQEARLRCSPMKGHSHVYWYRQLPEEGLKFMVYLQKENIIDESGMPKERFSAEFPKEGPSILRIQQVVRGDSAAYFCASSPDRDRGLEQYFGPGTRLTVT.

DNA of the CDR3: TGTGCCAGCAGTTTAGCGGGGGGGAACTACGAGCAGTACTTC. It codes for CASSLAGGNYEQYF. The gene calls are TRBV27 and TRBJ2-7; 9 bases line up with TRBD2. J lost 3 bases, V lost 2 bases, and 2 bases had no gene match. Germline lookup yields CDR1 MNHEY and CDR2 SMNVEV (reference sequence). The CDR3 is 14 amino acids.

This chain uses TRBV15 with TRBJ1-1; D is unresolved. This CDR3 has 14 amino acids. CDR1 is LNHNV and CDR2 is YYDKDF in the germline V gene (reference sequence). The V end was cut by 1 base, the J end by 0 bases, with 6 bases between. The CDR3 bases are TGTGCCACCAGCAGAGCTAGACTGAACACTGAAGCTTTCTTT. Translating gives CATSRARLNTEAFF.

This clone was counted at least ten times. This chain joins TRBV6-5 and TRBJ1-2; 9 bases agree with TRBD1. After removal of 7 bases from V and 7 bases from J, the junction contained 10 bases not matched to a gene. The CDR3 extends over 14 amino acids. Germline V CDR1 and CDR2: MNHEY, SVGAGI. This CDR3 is CASTRDRVVSGYTF. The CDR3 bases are TGTGCCAGCACAAGGGACAGGGTAGTGAGTGGCTACACCTTC.

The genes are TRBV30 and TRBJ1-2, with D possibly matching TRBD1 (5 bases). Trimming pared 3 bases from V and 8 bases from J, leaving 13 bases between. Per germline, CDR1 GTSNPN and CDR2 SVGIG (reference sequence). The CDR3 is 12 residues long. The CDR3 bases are TGTGCCTGGAGGGGGAGGGGAATGGGCTACACCTTC. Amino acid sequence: CAWRGRGMGYTF.

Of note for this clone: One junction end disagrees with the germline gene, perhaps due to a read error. The CDR3 spells CASSLATGTGDSPLHF. The CDR3 coding sequence is TGTGCCAGCAGTTTAGCCACAGGGACAGGGGATTCACCCCTCCACTTT. The V call is TRBV7-2, the J call TRBJ1-6; TRBD1 aligns across 10 bases. This CDR3 is built from 16 residues. Germline CDR1 is SGHTA and CDR2 is FQGNSA.